This passage covers 27 T cell receptor beta chains from one sample sequenced in a study of somatic mutations in cytotoxic T cells in rheumatoid arthritis. The protocol was immunoSEQ multiplex PCR, while the TCRdb copy is restricted to in-frame clones and leaves out a portion. The sample consists of approximately 20,000 clones, approximately 80% of them appearing once. Sequences were obtained from CD8+ T cells sorted from blood. The origin of the receptors is a woman aged 50 to 60 in good health.

J is TRBJ2-7 and V is TRBV5-4; no firm D call. From germline, CDR1 is SGHNT and CDR2 YYREEE (reference sequence). The V and J ends lost 0 bases and 12 bases respectively, with 13 bases between them. The CDR3 extends over 12 amino acids. CDR3 loop: CASSLGTAVRYF. CDR3 nucleotides: TGTGCCAGCAGCTTGGGGACCGCAGTTCGGTACTTC.

This clone came up a few times. The V gene is TRBV7-2, the J gene TRBJ2-2, with TRBD1 matching over 8 bases. CDR1 and CDR2 from the germline V gene are SGHTA and FQGNSA. V lost 3 bases and J lost 0; bases outside the gene matches: 3. The CDR3 is made up of 16 amino acids. For the CDR3, the DNA is TGTGCCAGCAGCTTGGAGGACAGGGCGAACACCGGGGAGCTGTTTTTT. It specifies CASSLEDRANTGELFF.

This rearrangement joins TRBV28 to TRBJ2-2; D might be TRBD2 (6 bases). The V gene's germline CDR1 is MDHEN and CDR2 SYDVKM. The V and J ends lost 5 bases and 6 bases respectively, with 16 bases between them. This CDR3 has 15 amino acids. CDR3 nucleotides: TGTGCCAGCAGTCCCGTGGGACTCCTTGCCGGGGAGCTGTTTTTT. It is translated as CASSPVGLLAGELFF. Based on the CDR3 plus reference TRBV28 and TRBJ2-2, the full variable domain is DVKVTQSSRYLVKRTGEKVFLECVQDMDHENMFWYRQDPGLGLRLIYFSYDVKMKEKGDIPEGYSVSREKKERFSLILESASTNQTSMYLCASSPVGLLAGELFFGEGSRLTVL.

This clone is categorized as medium-sized. The chain uses TRBV21-1 and TRBJ2-1; the D call TRBD1 from the table was never checked on the DNA. TRBV21-1 is a listed pseudogene. The CDR3 loop spans 14 amino acids. CDR3 residues: CASSKEDRGHEQFF. The CDR3 region has the DNA TGTGCCAGCAGCAAAGAGGACAGGGGGCATGAGCAGTTCTTC.

The chain carries TRBV2 and TRBJ2-3; D ambiguous. CDR1 is SNHLY, CDR2 FYNNEI, per germline. Deletions cut 2 bases from V and 0 bases from J, with 9 bases between. The CDR3 has 15 amino acids. The DNA for the CDR3 is TGTGCCAGCAGTGAACGGCTGGCTAGCACAGATACGCAGTATTTT. Translated: CASSERLASTDTQYF.

V usage is TRBV6-6 and J usage is TRBJ2-3; 7 bases map to TRBD1. The germline V gene encodes CDR1 MNHNY and CDR2 SVGAGI (reference sequence). The CDR3 runs 15 residues. V dropped 6 bases and J dropped 4; count of bases not matched to a gene: 10. The CDR3 is CASRPGTDYADTQYF. The DNA of the CDR3 is TGTGCCAGCAGGCCAGGGACAGATTATGCAGATACGCAGTATTTT.

Note on this clone: The same CDR3 can be traced to other DNA sequences in this sample. The CDR3 here is CASSQDTGQPYEQYF. The CDR3 DNA follows: TGTGCCAGCAGCCAAGATACAGGACAACCGTACGAGCAGTACTTC. The chain employs TRBV14 and TRBJ2-7; weak D call: TRBD1 (5 bases). The V end was cut by 0 bases, the J end by 4 bases, with 13 bases between. Germline V lookup: CDR1 SGHDN, CDR2 FVKESK. The CDR3 covers 15 residues. The full variable domain, completed using reference TRBV14 and TRBJ2-7, is EAGVTQFPSHSVIEKGQTVTLRCDPISGHDNLYWYRRVMGKEIKFLLHFVKESKQDESGMPNNRFLAERTGGTYSTLKVQPAELEDSGVYFCASSQDTGQPYEQYFGPGTRLTVT.

The V and J genes are TRBV6-1 and TRBJ2-7; tentative D call: TRBD2 (6 bases). Trimming took off 2 bases at V and 4 bases at J, with 27 bases between the two ends. Germline CDR1 is MNHNS and CDR2 is SASEGT. This CDR3 contains 19 residues. CDR3 region: CASSELGGLGASVRYEQYF. Written as DNA, the CDR3 is TGTGCCAGCAGTGAATTGGGTGGTCTAGGGGCTAGCGTTAGGTACGAGCAGTACTTC.

The chain joins TRBV4-3 to TRBJ2-1, with a tentative D call TRBD1 (6 bases). Germline V CDR1 and CDR2: LGHNA, YSLEER. The CDR3 totals 15 residues. The ends were cut back, 0 bases at V and 6 bases at J, with 12 bases in the middle. The CDR3 loop is CASSQDRVRGNEQFF. DNA for the CDR3: TGCGCCAGCAGCCAAGATAGGGTCAGGGGCAATGAGCAGTTCTTC.

This clone was observed once. The chain employs TRBV29-1 and TRBJ1-1, with D possibly TRBD1 on 5 matching bases. The V gene's germline CDR1 is SQVTM and CDR2 ANQGSEA. The CDR3 is 11 amino acids. Trimming removed 3 bases at V and 6 bases at J, with 8 bases between. Here the CDR3 DNA reads TGCAGCGTTGAGTCGGGGGCTGAAGCTTTCTTT. Its translation: CSVESGAEAFF.

This clone was counted only a few times. The V call is TRBV5-1, the J call TRBJ1-1; 7 bases are a match to TRBD1. Trimming took 3 bases from V and 6 from J; bases not matched to a gene: 2. The germline gives CDR1 SGHRS, CDR2 YFSETQ. This CDR3 contains 12 residues. The CDR3 here is CASSSTGAEAFF. The CDR3 DNA reads as TGCGCCAGCAGCTCAACAGGGGCTGAAGCTTTCTTT.

This chain connects TRBV6-6 to TRBJ2-3, with 9 bases aligning to TRBD2. Germline V gene data show CDR1 as MNHNY and CDR2 as SVGAGI (reference sequence). V lost 0 bases, J lost 0 bases, and 1 base stayed unmatched. This CDR3 is 16 amino acids long. CDR3 in amino acids: CASSYSLAGSTDTQYF. CDR3 DNA: TGTGCCAGCAGTTACTCGCTAGCGGGGAGCACAGATACGCAGTATTTT.

The chain recombines TRBV4-3 with TRBJ2-1; D uncertain. Trimming pared 1 base from V and 8 bases from J, leaving 18 bases between. The CDR3 consists of 16 residues. Germline values: CDR1 LGHNA, CDR2 YSLEER. CDR3 in amino acids: CASSQVWTPGSHEQFF. In DNA form, the CDR3 reads TGCGCCAGCAGCCAAGTTTGGACCCCAGGCTCCCATGAGCAGTTCTTC.

This chain uses TRBV7-2 with TRBJ2-3, with a tentative D call TRBD2 (5 bases). The CDR3 loop spans 15 amino acids. V was trimmed by 1 base and J by 5 bases, leaving 13 bases between them. Germline V gives CDR1 SGHTA, CDR2 FQGNSA. CDR3 DNA: TGTGCCAGCAGCTTAGGTGAGGGCATGGGAGATACGCAGTATTTT. This encodes CASSLGEGMGDTQYF.

This chain connects TRBV11-2 to TRBJ2-1, with D perhaps matching TRBD2 (6 bases). Trimming took off 0 bases at V and 3 bases at J, with 12 bases between the two ends. This CDR3 is 16 amino acids long. Germline lookup yields CDR1 SGHAT and CDR2 FQNNGV. The CDR3 nucleotides are TGTGCCAGCAGCTTAGAGCTTAGCGGAGACTACAATGAGCAGTTCTTC. It translates to CASSLELSGDYNEQFF.

This chain connects TRBV9 to TRBJ2-5, with TRBD2 matching over 8 bases. The V gene's germline CDR1 is SGDLS and CDR2 YYNGEE. The CDR3 has 16 amino acids. J lost 5 bases, V lost 1 base, and 10 bases had no gene match. DNA of the CDR3: TGTGCCAGCAGCGTATCAAACGGACTAGCTGGGGAGACCCAGTACTTC. Amino acid sequence: CASSVSNGLAGETQYF. The full variable domain, rest sourced from reference TRBV9 and TRBJ2-5, is DSGVTQTPKHLITATGQRVTLRCSPRSGDLSVYWYQQSLDQGLQFLIQYYNGEERAKGNILERFSAQQFPDLHSELNLSSLELGDSALYFCASSVSNGLAGETQYFGPGTRLLVL.

This clone was counted only a few times. The V call is TRBV5-4, the J call TRBJ2-7; the D is unclear. The CDR3 is made up of 12 amino acids. Germline values: CDR1 SGHNT, CDR2 YYREEE (reference sequence). V was trimmed by 0 bases and J by 2 bases, leaving 3 bases between them. The CDR3 region has the DNA TGTGCCAGCAGCTTGGGGGCCTACGAGCAGTACTTC. Translation: CASSLGAYEQYF.

The J gene is TRBJ2-1, the V gene TRBV9; TRBD1 might be the D (6 bases). This CDR3 region has 16 residues. Deletions cut 3 bases from V and 5 bases from J, with 18 bases between. The germline gives CDR1 SGDLS, CDR2 YYNGEE. The CDR3 nucleotides read TGTGCCAGCAGCGACCTCTCGACAGGACCTAACAATGAGCAGTTCTTC. As protein: CASSDLSTGPNNEQFF.

The chain is built from TRBV6-1 and TRBJ2-1; D might be TRBD2 (6 bases). There are 15 residues in the CDR3. Between the trimmed V and J ends, which lost 4 bases and 2 bases, there was a span of 12 bases. CDR1 MNHNS and CDR2 SASEGT come from the germline V gene. CDR3 loop: CASSGGVGTYNEQFF. CDR3 nucleotide sequence: TGTGCCAGCAGTGGCGGGGTAGGTACCTACAATGAGCAGTTCTTC.

V is TRBV27 and J is TRBJ1-1, with unresolved D. Germline V gene sequence: CDR1 MNHEY, CDR2 SMNVEV (reference sequence). The CDR3 is 14 residues long. V lost 5 bases and J 3 bases, leaving 13 bases between the germline ends. The CDR3 bases are TGTGCCAGCAGTCACCCAGGAGGGTACACTGAAGCTTTCTTT. Protein product: CASSHPGGYTEAFF.

V is TRBV6-6 and J is TRBJ1-4; D call uncertain. CDR3 length: 14 amino acids. Germline loops: CDR1 MNHNY, CDR2 SVGAGI (reference sequence). Trimming left V 8 bases short and J 4 bases short, with 14 bases between. This CDR3 reads CASLTLDGNEKLFF. The DNA of the CDR3 is TGTGCCAGCTTGACCCTGGACGGTAATGAAAAACTGTTTTTT.

The V and J genes are TRBV2 and TRBJ1-2; no firm D call. This CDR3 contains 12 residues. V shed 8 bases and J shed 8 bases, with 15 bases lying between them. The germline V gene encodes CDR1 SNHLY and CDR2 FYNNEI. The CDR3 DNA reads as TGTGCCAGCGGGATAGGGATAGAAGGCTACACCTTC. Protein sequence: CASGIGIEGYTF.

The chain links TRBV5-6 to TRBJ1-2, with TRBD1 matching 7 bases. V lost 2 bases to trimming and J lost 8 bases; unmatched junction nucleotides: 6. The length of the CDR3 is 13 residues. Germline-derived CDR1 and CDR2 are SGHDT and YYEEEE. CDR3 sequence: CASSFQGDSGYTF. CDR3 in DNA: TGTGCCAGCAGCTTCCAGGGGGACAGCGGCTACACCTTC.

By sample share, this clone is medium-sized. The rearrangement uses TRBV7-6 and TRBJ2-7; TRBD1 matches at 9 bases. The CDR3 consists of 14 residues. Germline loops: CDR1 SGHVS, CDR2 FNYEAQ. The V gene end was trimmed by 4 bases and the J gene end by 7 bases; junction bases not matched to a gene: 8. CDR3 sequence: CASSSPGQGKEQYF. The CDR3 DNA sequence: TGTGCCAGCAGCTCACCGGGACAGGGAAAGGAGCAGTACTTC.

The chain employs TRBV7-6 and TRBJ1-5; D remains ambiguous. Per germline, CDR1 SGHVS and CDR2 FNYEAQ. The CDR3 loop spans 15 amino acids. The V end lost 1 base, the J end lost 1 base, and 8 bases lay between the germline ends. The CDR3 reads CASSLEPGSNQPQHF. The CDR3, as DNA: TGTGCCAGCAGCTTAGAACCGGGGAGCAATCAGCCCCAGCATTTT.

This rearrangement joins TRBV2 to TRBJ2-7; D gene ambiguous. V lost 7 bases and J 6 bases, leaving 10 bases between the germline ends. The CDR3 has 11 residues. Germline CDR1 reads SNHLY; CDR2 reads FYNNEI. The CDR3 reads CASTPNFEQYF. In DNA, the CDR3 is TGTGCCAGCACCCCAAATTTCGAGCAGTACTTC.

The chain carries TRBV6-5 and TRBJ1-4; TRBD1 matches at 10 bases. The junction had 4 bases not matched to a gene; V was cut back by 2 bases and J by 7 bases. Germline lookup yields CDR1 MNHEY and CDR2 SVGAGI. The CDR3 loop spans 15 amino acids. The chain's CDR3 is CASSYTTGGIEKLFF. DNA of the CDR3: TGTGCCAGCAGTTACACGACAGGGGGCATTGAAAAACTGTTTTTT.